One and the same sample provided the 8 T cell receptor beta chains below, sequenced in a study of cytomegalovirus exposure and HLA in healthy donors. Both 60 Vbeta primers and 13 Jbeta primers went into the PCR. This table comes from immunoSEQ multiplex PCR, and its TCRdb copy is limited to in-frame clones, with some not included. The data contain about 150,000 clones, nearly 85% of them seen just once; the ten biggest clones take up roughly 3.4%. Sample: PBMCs. The receptors here all came from a male donor in good health and CMV-seronegative.

CDR3 amino acids: CASSLSRGNEQFF. DNA of the CDR3: TGTGCCAGCAGCTTATCCAGAGGCAATGAGCAGTTCTTC. This chain joins TRBV7-2 and TRBJ2-1; no reliable D call. This CDR3 region has 13 residues. Germline assignment: CDR1 SGHTA and CDR2 FQGNSA. With 2 bases removed from V and 6 bases from J, the gap between germline ends came to 8 bases.

The chain joins TRBV7-3 to TRBJ2-6, with no clear D. The V end lost 0 bases, the J end lost 3 bases, and 6 bases lay between the germline ends. The CDR3 has 15 amino acids. CDR1 is SGHTA, CDR2 FQGTGA, per germline. The CDR3, as DNA: TGTGCCAGCAGCTTAACGCAACTTGGGGCCAACGTCCTGACTTTC. The encoded protein is CASSLTQLGANVLTF.

The table lists this clone with a count of one. This CDR3 reads CAVDRNNSPLHF. Here the CDR3 DNA reads TGTGCCGTGGACAGAAATAATTCACCCCTCCACTTT. The V and J genes are TRBV6-1 and TRBJ1-6; perhaps TRBD1 as D (6 bases). The CDR3 consists of 12 residues. Trimming stripped 11 bases from V and 5 bases from J, with 10 bases between. The germline gives CDR1 MNHNS, CDR2 SASEGT.

The gene calls are TRBV18 and TRBJ2-7, with a weak D call TRBD1 (6 bases). Germline V gene lookup returns CDR1 KGHSH and CDR2 LQKENI. Trimming cost V 1 base and J 3 bases, with 13 bases left between them. CDR3 size: 15 residues. The CDR3 DNA reads as TGTGCCAGCTCACCACAACCCCAGGGGAACTACGAGCAGTACTTC. This sequence encodes CASSPQPQGNYEQYF.

The chain employs TRBV28 and TRBJ1-4, with D possibly matching TRBD1 (6 bases). Trimming pared 8 bases from V and 10 bases from J, leaving 14 bases between. CDR3 length equals 12 residues. Germline V gene lookup returns CDR1 MDHEN and CDR2 SYDVKM. CDR3: CASGWTERKLFF. CDR3 DNA sequence: TGTGCCAGCGGATGGACAGAAAGAAAACTGTTTTTT.

The chain links TRBV7-9 to TRBJ2-1; 7 bases align to TRBD2. Germline CDR1 is SEHNR and CDR2 is FQNEAQ (reference sequence). CDR3 length equals 12 residues. J was trimmed by 9 bases and V by 5 bases; bases with no gene match: 4. The CDR3 DNA sequence: TGTGCCAGCAGCCCCGGACTAGGTGAGCAGTTCTTC. Its translation is CASSPGLGEQFF.

J is TRBJ2-7 and V is TRBV19, with 8 nucleotides matching TRBD2. The V segment lost 4 bases and the J segment 5 bases; nucleotides outside the gene matches: 13. CDR3 size: 16 residues. Per the germline V gene, CDR1 is LNHDA and CDR2 is SQIVND (reference sequence). The CDR3 is CASSSSAGGRWHEQYF. The CDR3 nucleotides are TGTGCCAGTAGTAGTTCGGCGGGAGGAAGATGGCACGAGCAGTACTTC.

This chain joins TRBV14 and TRBJ2-5, with D perhaps TRBD2 (5 bases). Trimming shortened V by 5 bases and J by 3 bases, and 16 bases separated the two germline ends. The CDR3 extends over 15 amino acids. Germline loops: CDR1 SGHDN, CDR2 FVKESK. In nucleotides, the CDR3 is TGTGCCAGCAGCTCCATTGGAGGTGGAAAAGAGACCCAGTACTTC. This encodes CASSSIGGGKETQYF.